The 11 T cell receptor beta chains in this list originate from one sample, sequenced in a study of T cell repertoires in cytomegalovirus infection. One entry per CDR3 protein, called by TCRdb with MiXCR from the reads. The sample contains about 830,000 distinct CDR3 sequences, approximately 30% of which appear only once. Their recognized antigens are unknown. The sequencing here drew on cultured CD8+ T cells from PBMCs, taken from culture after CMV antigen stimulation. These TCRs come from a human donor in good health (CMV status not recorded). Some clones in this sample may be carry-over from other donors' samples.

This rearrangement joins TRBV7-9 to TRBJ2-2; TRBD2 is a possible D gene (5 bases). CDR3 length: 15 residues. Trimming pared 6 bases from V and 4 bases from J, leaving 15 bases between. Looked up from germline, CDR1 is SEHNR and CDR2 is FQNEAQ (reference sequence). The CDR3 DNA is TGTGCCAGCAGACCATTCGCGGGTAGCACCGGGGAGCTGTTTTTT. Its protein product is CASRPFAGSTGELFF. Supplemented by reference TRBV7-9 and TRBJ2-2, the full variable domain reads DTGVSQNPRHKITKRGQNVTFRCDPISEHNRLYWYRQTLGQGPEFLTYFQNEAQLEKSRLLSDRFSAERPKGSFSTLEIQRTEQGDSAMYLCASRPFAGSTGELFFGEGSRLTVL.

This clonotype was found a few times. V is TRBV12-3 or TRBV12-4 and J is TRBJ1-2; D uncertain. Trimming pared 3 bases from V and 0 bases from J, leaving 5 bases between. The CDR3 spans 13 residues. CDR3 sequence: CASSLITNYGYTF. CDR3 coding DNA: TGTGCCAGCAGTTTGATCACTAACTATGGCTACACCTTC.

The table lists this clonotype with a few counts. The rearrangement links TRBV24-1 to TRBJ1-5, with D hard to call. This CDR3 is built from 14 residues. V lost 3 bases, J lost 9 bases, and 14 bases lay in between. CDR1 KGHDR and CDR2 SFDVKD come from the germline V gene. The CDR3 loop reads CATSDAGSYSPQHF. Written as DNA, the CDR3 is TGTGCCACCAGTGATGCCGGATCCTATTCGCCCCAGCATTTT.

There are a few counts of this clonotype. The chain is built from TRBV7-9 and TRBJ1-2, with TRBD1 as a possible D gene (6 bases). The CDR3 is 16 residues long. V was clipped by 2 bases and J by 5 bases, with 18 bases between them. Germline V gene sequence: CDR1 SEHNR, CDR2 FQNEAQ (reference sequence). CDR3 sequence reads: CASSLSGTDRLYGYTF. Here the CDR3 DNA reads TGTGCCAGCAGCTTAAGCGGAACCGACAGGTTATATGGCTACACCTTC.

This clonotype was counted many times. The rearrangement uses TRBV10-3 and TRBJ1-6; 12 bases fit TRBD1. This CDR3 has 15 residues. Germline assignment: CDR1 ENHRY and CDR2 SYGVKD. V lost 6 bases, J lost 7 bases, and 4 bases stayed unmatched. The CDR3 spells CAIRGTGGRNSPLHF. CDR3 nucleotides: TGTGCCATCAGGGGGACAGGGGGCCGGAATTCACCCCTCCACTTT.

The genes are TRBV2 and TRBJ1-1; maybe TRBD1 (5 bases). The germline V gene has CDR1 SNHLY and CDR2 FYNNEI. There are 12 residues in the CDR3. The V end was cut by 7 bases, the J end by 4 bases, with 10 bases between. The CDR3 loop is CASIGRATEAFF. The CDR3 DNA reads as TGTGCCAGCATAGGCAGGGCCACTGAAGCTTTCTTT.

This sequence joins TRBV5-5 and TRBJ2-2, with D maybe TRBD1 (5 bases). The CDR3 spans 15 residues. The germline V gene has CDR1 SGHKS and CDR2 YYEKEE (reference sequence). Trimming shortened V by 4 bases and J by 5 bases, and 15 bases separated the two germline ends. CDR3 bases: TGTGCCAGCAGCCACGCGACAGTAGAGACCGGGGAGCTGTTTTTT. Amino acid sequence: CASSHATVETGELFF.

The CDR3 region has the DNA TGTGCCAGCAGTTCCGACCGACAGGGTACATACAATGAGCAGTTCTTC. Protein product: CASSSDRQGTYNEQFF. J is TRBJ2-1 and V is TRBV28; 7 bases fit TRBD1. There are 16 residues in the CDR3. V lost 4 bases and J lost 4; bases outside the gene matches: 10. Germline CDR1 and CDR2: MDHEN and SYDVKM.

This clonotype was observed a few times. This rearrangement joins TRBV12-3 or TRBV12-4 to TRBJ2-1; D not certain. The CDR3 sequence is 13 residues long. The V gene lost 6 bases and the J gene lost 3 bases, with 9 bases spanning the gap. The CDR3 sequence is CASRIAVYNEQFF. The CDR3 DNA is TGTGCCAGCAGGATCGCGGTCTACAATGAGCAGTTCTTC.

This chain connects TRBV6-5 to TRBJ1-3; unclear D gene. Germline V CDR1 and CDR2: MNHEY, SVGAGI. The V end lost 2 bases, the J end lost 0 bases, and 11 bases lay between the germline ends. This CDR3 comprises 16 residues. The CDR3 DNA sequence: TGTGCCAGCAGTTACAGTGAACAAAGCTCTGGAAACACCATATATTTT. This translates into CASSYSEQSSGNTIYF.

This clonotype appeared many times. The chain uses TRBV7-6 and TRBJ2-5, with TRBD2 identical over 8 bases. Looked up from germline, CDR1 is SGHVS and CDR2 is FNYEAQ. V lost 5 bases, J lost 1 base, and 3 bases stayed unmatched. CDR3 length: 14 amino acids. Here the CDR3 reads CASSDRGGQETQYF. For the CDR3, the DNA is TGTGCCAGCAGCGACCGGGGGGGCCAAGAGACCCAGTACTTC.